Here is one T cell receptor beta chain with its context. This entry is derived from a study of blood T cell repertoires in COVID-19. Whole-study context: The United States, Italy and Spain supplied acute and convalescent COVID-19 samples. Sources were T cells, B-cell-depleted T cells, or PBMCs; the material itself was cDNA or gDNA.

CDR1 is MGHRA and CDR2 is YSYEKL in the germline V gene. CDR3 length: 16 residues. After removal of 0 bases from V and 0 bases from J, the junction contained 1 base not matched to a gene. Clones were sequenced by immunoSEQ multiplex PCR, and TCRdb holds only the in-frame ones, with some missing. The sample consists of about 140,000 clones, about 75% of them appearing once. The chain recombines TRBV4-1 with TRBJ2-4; 8 bases align to TRBD1. Source material: PBMCs or T cells enriched from blood (not recorded which). The TCR originated in a woman aged 50 to 60 who had recovered from COVID-19. CDR3 bases: TGCGCCAGCAGCCAAGACAGGGGGCTAGCCAAAAACATTCAGTACTTC. Translated, it gives CASSQDRGLAKNIQYF.